Listed below are T cell receptor beta chains from one sample, sequenced in a study of metastatic and nonmetastatic thyroid tumors. TCRdb reprocessed the PCR reads using MiXCR. The sample holds around 17,000 clones, around 25% seen once. Input material: adjacent normal tissue. These receptors were obtained from a female donor with papillary thyroid cancer or a benign thyroid nodule (not recorded which). Some clones in this sample may be carry-over from other donors' samples. Each CDR3 is given with its conserved first and last residue. Fields, in order: J gene, V gene, clone size, D gene, CDR3 protein, CDR3 DNA. A D gene is named only where the DNA matches it firmly. Size values are once, few and many counts, or a class for expanded clones, and some rows have none.

TRBJ1-2,TRBV19,-,-,CASSPDRQIYGYTF,TGTGCCAGTAGCCCCGACCGACAGATATATGGCTACACCTTC
TRBJ2-3,TRBV20-1,few,TRBD2,CSAGASGVQTDTQYF,TGCAGTGCTGGGGCTAGCGGTGTCCAAACAGATACGCAGTATTTT
TRBJ1-1,TRBV6-1,few,-,CASHRGVSEAFF,TGTGCCAGCCACCGGGGAGTCTCTGAAGCTTTCTTT
TRBJ2-7,TRBV27,many,-,CASSGRKGSAYEQYF,TGTGCCAGCAGTGGGAGGAAGGGGTCCGCCTACGAGCAGTACTTC
TRBJ2-7,TRBV28,-,-,CASRVGGTRVEQYF,TGTGCCAGCAGGGTGGGGGGCACTCGAGTCGAGCAGTACTTC
TRBJ2-7,TRBV5-1,-,-,CASSGAGSYEQYF,TGCGCCAGCAGCGGGGCAGGTTCCTACGAGCAGTACTTC
TRBJ2-5,TRBV7-8,medium-sized,TRBD2,CASSLSASGRETQYF,TGTGCCAGCAGCTTATCAGCTAGCGGGAGGGAGACCCAGTACTTC
TRBJ2-7,TRBV29-1,few,TRBD1,CSVGQGRAYEQYF,TGCAGCGTCGGACAGGGTAGGGCCTACGAGCAGTACTTC
TRBJ2-7,TRBV11-1,once,-,CASSLALWDEQYF,TGTGCCAGCAGCTTAGCGCTCTGGGACGAGCAGTACTTC
TRBJ1-6,TRBV6-1,-,TRBD1,CASNGQGSSYNSPLHF,TGTGCCAGTAATGGACAGGGGAGCTCCTATAATTCACCCCTCCACTTT
TRBJ2-1,TRBV20-1,medium-sized,TRBD2,CSARDGTRPYNEQFF,TGCAGTGCTAGAGATGGGACTAGGCCCTACAATGAGCAGTTCTTC
TRBJ1-2,TRBV4-3,-,-,CASSQGNYGYTF,TGCGCCAGCAGCCAAGGGAATTATGGCTACACCTTC
TRBJ1-1,TRBV27,medium-sized,-,CASSLSAGLNTEAFF,TGTGCCAGCAGTTTAAGTGCGGGCCTGAACACTGAAGCTTTCTTT
TRBJ2-5,TRBV28,few,-,CASSLLRGLEGETQYF,TGTGCCAGCAGTTTACTTAGGGGACTGGAAGGGGAGACCCAGTACTTC
TRBJ1-6,TRBV28,-,-,CASSPKGLGLALHF,TGTGCCAGCAGCCCGAAGGGACTGGGCTTGGCCCTCCACTTT
TRBJ2-7,TRBV28,-,TRBD2,CASRPGGGERYEQYF,TGTGCCAGCAGACCGGGCGGGGGAGAGCGCTACGAGCAGTACTTC
TRBJ1-3,TRBV12-3/TRBV12-4,-,-,CASIQRGAGNTIYF,TGTGCCAGCATTCAGCGGGGGGCTGGAAACACCATATATTTT
TRBJ1-1,TRBV28,-,-,CASTAGRISTEAFF,TGTGCCAGCACGGCAGGGAGGATTTCCACTGAAGCTTTCTTT
TRBJ2-7,TRBV2,many,-,CASSRDNSYEQYF,TGTGCCAGCAGCCGGGACAACTCCTACGAGCAGTACTTC
TRBJ2-7,TRBV6-2/TRBV6-3,-,-,CASSYSSSVVYEQYF,TGTGCCAGCAGTTACTCTTCTAGCGTAGTCTACGAGCAGTACTTC
TRBJ1-2,TRBV27,-,TRBD1,CASSFDRAGGYTF,TGTGCCAGCAGTTTCGACAGGGCTGGTGGCTACACCTTC
TRBJ1-1,TRBV19,-,-,CASSVRDENTEAFF,TGTGCCAGTAGTGTAAGGGACGAGAACACTGAAGCATTCTTT
TRBJ1-2,TRBV12-3/TRBV12-4,-,-,CASSVNYGYTF,TGTGCCAGCAGTGTTAACTATGGCTACACCTTC
TRBJ2-7,TRBV30,-,TRBD1,CAGDSDIRGEQYF,TGTGCCGGGGACAGCGATATACGTGGCGAGCAGTACTTC
TRBJ2-1,TRBV7-2,few,TRBD2,CASSGGTPGGVEQFF,TGTGCCAGCTCCGGGGGGACCCCGGGAGGAGTTGAGCAGTTCTTC
TRBJ2-5,TRBV28,few,-,CASRGRGLQETQYF,TGTGCCAGCCGTGGGCGAGGCCTCCAAGAGACCCAGTACTTC
TRBJ2-1,TRBV7-8,many,-,CASSLARQVLDEQFF,TGTGCCAGCAGCTTAGCGCGGCAAGTCTTGGATGAGCAGTTCTTC
TRBJ2-1,TRBV12-3/TRBV12-4,few,TRBD2,CASRDREGQYNEQFF,TGTGCCAGCAGGGACCGGGAGGGCCAGTACAATGAGCAGTTCTTC
TRBJ2-1,TRBV7-3,-,-,CASSLMGGDEQFF,TGTGCCAGCAGCTTAATGGGTGGGGATGAGCAGTTCTTC
TRBJ2-3,TRBV9,few,TRBD2,CASSARGGDSTDTQYF,TGTGCCAGCAGCGCCCGGGGAGGGGATAGCACAGATACGCAGTATTTT
TRBJ1-2,TRBV19,few,TRBD1,CASSTGGGGYTF,TGTGCCAGTAGTACAGGGGGCGGAGGCTACACCTTC
TRBJ2-7,TRBV19,many,-,CASSSDPMSSYEQYF,TGTGCCAGTTCTAGCGACCCCATGAGCTCCTACGAGCAGTACTTC
TRBJ2-7,TRBV5-1,few,TRBD1,CASSLEQGARSDEQYF,TGCGCCAGCAGCTTAGAGCAGGGGGCGCGCAGTGACGAGCAGTACTTC
TRBJ1-5,TRBV27,few,-,CASLEVWNSNQPQHF,TGTGCCAGCCTGGAGGTGTGGAATAGCAATCAGCCCCAGCATTTT
TRBJ1-1,TRBV6-5,-,-,CASRTTGTQNTEAFF,TGTGCCAGCAGGACAACCGGGACTCAGAACACTGAAGCTTTCTTT
TRBJ1-6,TRBV27,-,-,CASTKTPSSSYNSPLHF,TGTGCCAGCACTAAAACCCCGTCCAGCTCCTATAATTCACCCCTCCACTTT
TRBJ2-2,TRBV6-1,-,-,CASSKEALGELFF,TGTGCCAGCAGTAAGGAGGCCTTAGGGGAGCTGTTTTTT
TRBJ1-5,TRBV20-1,-,-,CSADQGPQPQHF,TGCAGTGCTGACCAGGGCCCTCAGCCCCAGCATTTT
TRBJ2-2,TRBV11-2,-,TRBD2,CASSLRGGSGRNTGELFF,TGTGCCAGCAGCTTAAGGGGAGGGAGCGGACGAAACACCGGGGAGCTGTTTTTT
TRBJ1-5,TRBV30,-,TRBD1,CACGRQGVSQPQHF,TGTGCCTGTGGTAGACAGGGAGTTAGTCAGCCCCAGCATTTT
TRBJ2-1,TRBV20-1,few,TRBD2,CSAFPWRGLAGDGEQFF,TGCAGTGCCTTCCCCTGGCGGGGACTAGCGGGAGACGGTGAGCAGTTCTTC
TRBJ2-1,TRBV28,-,-,CASSNFNEQFF,TGTGCCAGCAGTAACTTTAATGAGCAGTTCTTC
TRBJ2-1,TRBV5-1,-,-,CASSLDWGSNEQFF,TGCGCCAGCAGCTTGGACTGGGGGTCCAACGAGCAGTTCTTC
TRBJ2-2,TRBV19,many,-,CASRETGRGTGELFF,TGTGCCAGTAGAGAGACAGGGAGGGGGACCGGGGAGCTGTTTTTT
TRBJ2-7,TRBV20-1,once,-,CSARSGSSYYEQYF,TGCAGTGCTAGATCCGGGTCTTCTTACTACGAGCAGTACTTC
TRBJ2-2,TRBV30,-,-,CAWSVFGGAYYANTGELFF,TGTGCCTGGAGTGTATTCGGGGGCGCTTATTACGCGAACACCGGGGAGCTGTTTTTT
TRBJ1-2,TRBV5-1,-,-,CASSPGSYGYTF,TGCGCAAGCAGCCCGGGCAGCTATGGCTACACCTTC
TRBJ2-1,TRBV6-1,-,TRBD2,CASSAHLAGGRNEQFF,TGTGCCAGCAGTGCCCACCTAGCGGGAGGGAGGAATGAGCAGTTCTTC
TRBJ2-3,TRBV5-1,-,-,CASAQLVQSDTQYF,TGCGCCAGCGCCCAGCTTGTCCAATCAGATACGCAGTATTTT
TRBJ2-7,TRBV6-1,many,TRBD2,CASSPQTSGSYEQYF,TGTGCCAGCAGTCCTCAAACCAGCGGGAGTTACGAGCAGTACTTC
TRBJ2-2,TRBV27,medium-sized,TRBD1,CASRRTGGDTGELFF,TGTGCCAGCAGGCGCACAGGGGGTGACACCGGGGAGCTGTTTTTT
TRBJ2-7,TRBV2,-,TRBD1,CASGGQGIYEQYF,TGTGCCAGCGGGGGACAGGGAATCTACGAGCAGTACTTC
TRBJ2-5,TRBV20-1,-,-,CSAPRPAQASETQYF,TGCAGTGCACCCCGACCCGCACAGGCGTCGGAGACCCAGTACTTC
TRBJ2-7,TRBV6-1,few,-,CATHRHGGARSYEQYF,TGTGCCACCCACCGTCATGGAGGCGCAAGGTCCTACGAGCAGTACTTC